A single T cell receptor beta chain is shown here with its context. The antigen is unknown. The germline V and J ends were trimmed by 1 base and 2 bases, with 9 bases remaining between them. The CDR3 is 14 residues long. From germline, CDR1 is LGHDT and CDR2 YNNKEL (reference sequence). This sample is drawn from a study of T-cell memory formation after mild COVID-19. Findings of the study overall: Second-wave clones that peaked on day 37 lacked confirmed SARS-CoV-2 specificity. Of the contracting clones, CD4+ ones lay mainly in CM and EM, and CD8+ ones in EMRA.

TCRdb re-called the 5' RACE reads through MiXCR, storing one row per CDR3 protein. The sample lists about 130,000 distinct CDR3 sequences; about 17% were seen once. The sequenced material came from PBMCs or a T cell subset sorted from them (not recorded which). The chain carries TRBV3-1 and TRBJ2-7; D remains ambiguous. This TCR was recovered from an adult woman who had mild COVID-19 (a few samples of this study predate the infection). Cell type and time point are not known. The chain's CDR3 is CASSQGTSTYEQYF. The DNA for the CDR3 is TGTGCCAGCAGCCAAGGGACGTCGACCTACGAGCAGTACTTC.